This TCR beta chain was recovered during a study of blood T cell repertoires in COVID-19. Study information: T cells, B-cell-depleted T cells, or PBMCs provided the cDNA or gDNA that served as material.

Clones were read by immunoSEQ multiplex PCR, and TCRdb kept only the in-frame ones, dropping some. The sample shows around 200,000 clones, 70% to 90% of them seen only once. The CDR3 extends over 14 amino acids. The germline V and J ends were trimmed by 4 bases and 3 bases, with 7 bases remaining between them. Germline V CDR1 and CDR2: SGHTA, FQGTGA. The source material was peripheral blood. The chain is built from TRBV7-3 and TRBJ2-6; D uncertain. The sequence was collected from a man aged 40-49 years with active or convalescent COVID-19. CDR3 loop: CASSSNFGANVLTF. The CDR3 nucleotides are TGTGCCAGCAGCTCAAACTTTGGGGCCAACGTCCTGACTTTC.